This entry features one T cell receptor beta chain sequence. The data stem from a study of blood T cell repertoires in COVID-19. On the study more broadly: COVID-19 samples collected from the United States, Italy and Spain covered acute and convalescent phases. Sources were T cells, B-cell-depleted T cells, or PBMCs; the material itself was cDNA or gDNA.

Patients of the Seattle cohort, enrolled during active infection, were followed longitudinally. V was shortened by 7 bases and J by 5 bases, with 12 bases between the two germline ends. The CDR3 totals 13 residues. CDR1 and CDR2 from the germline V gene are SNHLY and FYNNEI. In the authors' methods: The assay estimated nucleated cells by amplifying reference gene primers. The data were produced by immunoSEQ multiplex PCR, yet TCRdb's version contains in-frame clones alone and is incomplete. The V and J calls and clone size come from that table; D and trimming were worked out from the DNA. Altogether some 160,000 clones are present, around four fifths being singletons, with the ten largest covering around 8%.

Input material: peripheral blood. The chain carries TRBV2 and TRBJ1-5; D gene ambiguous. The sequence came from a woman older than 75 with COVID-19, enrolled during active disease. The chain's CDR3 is CASKRESDQPQHF. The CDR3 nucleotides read TGTGCCAGCAAGCGGGAATCGGATCAGCCCCAGCATTTT.